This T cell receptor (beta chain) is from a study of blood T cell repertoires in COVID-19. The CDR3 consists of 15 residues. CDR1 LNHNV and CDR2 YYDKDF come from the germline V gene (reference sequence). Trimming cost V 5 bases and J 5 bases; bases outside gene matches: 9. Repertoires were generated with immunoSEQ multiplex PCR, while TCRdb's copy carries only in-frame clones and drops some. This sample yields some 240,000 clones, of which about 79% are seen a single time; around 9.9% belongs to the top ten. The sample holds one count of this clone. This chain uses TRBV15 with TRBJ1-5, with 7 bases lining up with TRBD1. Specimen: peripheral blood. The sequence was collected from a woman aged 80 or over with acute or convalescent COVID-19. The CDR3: CATSGGGTAYQPQHF. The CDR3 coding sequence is TGTGCCACCAGCGGGGGCGGGACAGCTTATCAGCCCCAGCATTTT.